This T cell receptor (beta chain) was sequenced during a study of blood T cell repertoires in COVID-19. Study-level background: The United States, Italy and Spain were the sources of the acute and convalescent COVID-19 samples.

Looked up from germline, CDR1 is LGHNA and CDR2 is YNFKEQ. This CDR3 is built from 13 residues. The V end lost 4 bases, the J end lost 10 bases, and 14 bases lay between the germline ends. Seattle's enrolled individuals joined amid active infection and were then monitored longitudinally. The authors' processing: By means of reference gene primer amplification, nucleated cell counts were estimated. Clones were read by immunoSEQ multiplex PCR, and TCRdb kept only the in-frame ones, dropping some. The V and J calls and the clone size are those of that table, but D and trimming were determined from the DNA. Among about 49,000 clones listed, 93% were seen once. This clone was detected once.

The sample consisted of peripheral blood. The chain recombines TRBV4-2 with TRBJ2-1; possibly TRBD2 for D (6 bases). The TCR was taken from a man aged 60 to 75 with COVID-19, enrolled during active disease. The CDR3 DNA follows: TGTGCCAGCAGCCGCCGCGGGGCACGGGAGCAGTTCTTC. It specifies CASSRRGAREQFF.